This record covers a single T cell receptor (beta chain). Unique molecular identifiers were built into the TCRbeta library. Each CDR3 protein is one row after TCRdb ran MiXCR on the PCR reads. The profile shows about 580,000 distinct CDR3 sequences, over 20% of them singletons. The data stem from a study of T-cell reconstitution after alpha-beta-depleted transplantation in children. Germline CDR1 and CDR2: MGHRA and YSYEKL. This CDR3 is 17 amino acids long. V was pared by 1 base and J by 4 bases, with 11 bases of the junction left unmatched. The TCR originated in a boy in the first two years of life with Wiskott-Aldrich syndrome, due to receive a stem cell transplant. The gene calls are TRBV4-1 and TRBJ1-1, with 8 bases aligning to TRBD1. The starting material was PBMCs, obtained before TCRalphabeta/CD19-depleted stem cell transplant. CDR3 loop: CASSQGTGIRGTTEAFF. DNA of the CDR3: TGCGCCAGCAGCCAAGGGACAGGGATTCGCGGTACCACTGAAGCTTTCTTT.